The 14 T cell receptor beta chains below were found in one sample sequenced in a study of regulatory T cells. The PCR used 52 TRBV and 13 TRBJ primers. Sequenced by immunoSEQ multiplex PCR; TCRdb stores in-frame clones only, minus some. The repertoire holds 17,000 or so clones, with 92% as singletons. The sequencing sample was made of CD8+ T cells sorted from blood. The receptors come from a person in their late teens or twenties with CD3G deficiency.

The rearrangement uses TRBV6-5 and TRBJ2-7, with D perhaps TRBD1 (6 bases). Trimming removed 4 bases at V and 6 bases at J, with 13 bases between. The CDR3 is made up of 13 amino acids. CDR1 is MNHEY, CDR2 SVGAGI, per germline. In nucleotides, the CDR3 is TGTGCCAGCAGTTTGGGACACCCTAGCGAGCAGTACTTC. Translating gives CASSLGHPSEQYF.

This chain joins TRBV18 and TRBJ1-1; D is undetermined. This CDR3 spans 14 amino acids. Germline V gene lookup returns CDR1 KGHSH and CDR2 LQKENI. V lost 3 bases, J lost 3 bases, and 11 bases lay in between. The CDR3 loop is CASSPEFGDTEAFF. DNA for the CDR3: TGTGCCAGCTCACCCGAGTTTGGGGACACTGAAGCTTTCTTT.

V is TRBV7-9 and J is TRBJ1-3; the D gene is possibly TRBD1 (5 bases). Per the germline V gene, CDR1 is SEHNR and CDR2 is FQNEAQ (reference sequence). Trimming took off 2 bases at V and 3 bases at J, with 14 bases between the two ends. The CDR3 runs 16 residues. The CDR3 DNA is TGTGCCAGCAGCTTAAGGAGTAGGGACTATGGAAACACCATATATTTT. Its translation: CASSLRSRDYGNTIYF. The complete variable domain, with remaining parts taken from reference TRBV7-9 and TRBJ1-3, reads DTGVSQNPRHKITKRGQNVTFRCDPISEHNRLYWYRQTLGQGPEFLTYFQNEAQLEKSRLLSDRFSAERPKGSFSTLEIQRTEQGDSAMYLCASSLRSRDYGNTIYFGEGSWLTVV.

The rearrangement joins TRBV2 to TRBJ1-1; D gene unclear. Germline assignment: CDR1 SNHLY and CDR2 FYNNEI. The length of the CDR3 is 12 residues. Trimming pared 8 bases from V and 1 base from J, leaving 8 bases between. Written as DNA, the CDR3 is TGTGCCAGCCAGACCCAGAACACTGAAGCTTTCTTT. The encoded protein is CASQTQNTEAFF.

The chain joins TRBV4-1 to TRBJ1-4; 8 bases line up with TRBD1. The CDR3 has 16 residues. With 4 bases clipped from V and 7 bases from J, the junction kept 11 bases outside the gene matches. Germline lookup yields CDR1 MGHRA and CDR2 YSYEKL. This CDR3 reads CASSPYETGESEKLFF. The CDR3 DNA sequence: TGCGCCAGCAGCCCCTACGAGACAGGGGAGAGTGAAAAACTGTTTTTT.

This chain uses TRBV2 with TRBJ2-1; no clear D. The V end was cut by 2 bases, the J end by 5 bases, with 16 bases between. Germline CDR1 is SNHLY and CDR2 is FYNNEI. The CDR3 is 16 residues long. The CDR3 loop reads CASSERSGGTDNEQFF. In DNA form, the CDR3 reads TGTGCCAGCAGTGAAAGGTCAGGCGGTACAGACAATGAGCAGTTCTTC.

The rearrangement uses TRBV5-6 and TRBJ2-3; a possible D gene is TRBD1 (7 bases). The CDR3 consists of 15 residues. Trimming shortened V by 4 bases and J by 3 bases, and 15 bases separated the two germline ends. The germline gives CDR1 SGHDT, CDR2 YYEEEE. The CDR3 nucleotides are TGTGCCAGCAGCCCCAGGGGGGACTTAACAGATACGCAGTATTTT. This gives the protein CASSPRGDLTDTQYF.

The chain uses TRBV2 and TRBJ2-3, with 12 bases matching TRBD2. CDR3 length: 15 amino acids. The J segment lost 5 bases and the V segment lost 6 bases, leaving 6 bases of the junction unmatched. Germline values: CDR1 SNHLY, CDR2 FYNNEI. The CDR3 nucleotides are TGTGCCAGCAGACCTAGCGGGGGGGCCTTAGATACGCAGTATTTT. Translated, it gives CASRPSGGALDTQYF.

This clone is judged medium-sized (0.01 to 0.1%). The chain has TRBV5-1 and TRBJ2-1; no reliable D call. This CDR3 has 14 residues. Germline V gene lookup returns CDR1 SGHRS and CDR2 YFSETQ. V lost 1 base to trimming and J lost 8 bases, with 13 bases between them. The DNA of the CDR3 is TGCGCCAGCAGCTTGCAGTCCAATGGCGATGAGCAGTTCTTC. It encodes CASSLQSNGDEQFF. Full variable domain (missing parts from reference TRBV5-1 and TRBJ2-1): KAGVTQTPRYLIKTRGQQVTLSCSPISGHRSVSWYQQTPGQGLQFLFEYFSETQRNKGNFPGRFSGRQFSNSRSEMNVSTLELGDSALYLCASSLQSNGDEQFFGPGTRLTVL.

This clone is a singleton in its sample. The J gene is TRBJ2-7, the V gene TRBV7-2; no reliable D call. The V and J ends lost 3 bases and 6 bases respectively, with 6 bases between them. Germline V CDR1 and CDR2: SGHTA, FQGNSA. The CDR3 runs 11 residues. The CDR3 coding sequence is TGTGCCAGCAGCTTCGGGCTCGAGCAGTACTTC. Translated, it gives CASSFGLEQYF.

This clone appeared a single time. The rearrangement links TRBV19 to TRBJ2-5; D is perhaps TRBD1 (5 bases). The CDR3 runs 17 residues. V lost 4 bases, J lost 4 bases, and 22 bases lay in between. CDR1 is LNHDA and CDR2 is SQIVND in the germline V gene (reference sequence). Written as DNA, the CDR3 is TGTGCCAGTAGTACCCACCGGCCAGGGCGATTTGTAGAGACCCAGTACTTC. It translates to CASSTHRPGRFVETQYF. Combining the CDR3 with reference TRBV19 and TRBJ2-5 gives the whole variable domain DGGITQSPKYLFRKEGQNVTLSCEQNLNHDAMYWYRQDPGQGLRLIYYSQIVNDFQKGDIAEGYSVSREKKESFPLTVTSAQKNPTAFYLCASSTHRPGRFVETQYFGPGTRLLVL.

V usage is TRBV5-4 and J usage is TRBJ2-4, with TRBD1 as a possible D gene (6 bases). CDR1 is SGHNT, CDR2 YYREEE, per germline (reference sequence). The CDR3 consists of 13 residues. V lost 3 bases, J lost 7 bases, and 11 bases lay in between. The CDR3 loop reads CASSYTGSNIQYF. The CDR3 region has the DNA TGTGCCAGCAGCTACACAGGGAGCAACATTCAGTACTTC.

The chain is built from TRBV23-1 and TRBJ2-5; 10 bases match TRBD2. TRBV23-1 is labeled an ORF, and its function is uncertain. CDR3 length: 18 residues. V was pared by 0 bases and J by 0 bases, with 7 bases of the junction left unmatched. CDR3 loop: CASSQSEIAGGDQETQYF. The CDR3, as DNA: TGCGCCAGCAGTCAATCGGAAATAGCGGGGGGCGACCAAGAGACCCAGTACTTC.

In nucleotides, the CDR3 is TGTGCCAGCAGTTTAAGGACAGGACCCTCTAGGCAGTACTTC. Translated: CASSLRTGPSRQYF. The chain links TRBV28 to TRBJ2-7; 7 positions match TRBD1. CDR1 and CDR2 (germline): MDHEN, SYDVKM. With 2 bases clipped from V and 9 bases from J, the junction kept 10 bases outside the gene matches. This CDR3 contains 14 residues.